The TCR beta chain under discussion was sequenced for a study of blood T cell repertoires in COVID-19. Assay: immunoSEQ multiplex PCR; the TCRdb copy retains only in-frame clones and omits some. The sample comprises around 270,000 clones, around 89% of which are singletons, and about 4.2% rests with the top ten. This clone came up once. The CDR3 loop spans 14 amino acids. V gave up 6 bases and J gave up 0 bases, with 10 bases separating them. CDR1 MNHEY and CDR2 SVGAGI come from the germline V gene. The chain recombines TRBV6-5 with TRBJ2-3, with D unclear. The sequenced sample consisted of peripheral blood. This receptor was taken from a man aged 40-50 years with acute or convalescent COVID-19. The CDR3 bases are TGTGCCAGCAGGCCCCGGGTTAGCACAGATACGCAGTATTTT. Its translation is CASRPRVSTDTQYF.